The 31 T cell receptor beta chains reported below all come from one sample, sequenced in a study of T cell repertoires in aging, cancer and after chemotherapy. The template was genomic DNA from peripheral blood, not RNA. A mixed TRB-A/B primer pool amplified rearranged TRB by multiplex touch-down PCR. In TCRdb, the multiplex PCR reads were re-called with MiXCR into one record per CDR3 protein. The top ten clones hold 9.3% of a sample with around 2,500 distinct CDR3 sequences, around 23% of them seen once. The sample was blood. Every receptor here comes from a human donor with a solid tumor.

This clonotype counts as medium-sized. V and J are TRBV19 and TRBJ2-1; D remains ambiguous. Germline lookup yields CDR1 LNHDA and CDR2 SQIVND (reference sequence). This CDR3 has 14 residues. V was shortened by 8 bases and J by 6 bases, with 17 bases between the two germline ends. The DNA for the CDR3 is TGTGCCAGTCGTACAGATGAACTACTCAATGAGCAGTTCTTC. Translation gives CASRTDELLNEQFF.

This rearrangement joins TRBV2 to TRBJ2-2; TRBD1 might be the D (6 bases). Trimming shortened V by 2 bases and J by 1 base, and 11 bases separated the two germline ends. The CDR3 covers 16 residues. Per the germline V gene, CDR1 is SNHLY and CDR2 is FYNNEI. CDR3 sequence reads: CASSEPGHWNTGELFF. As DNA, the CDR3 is TGTGCCAGCAGTGAACCGGGACACTGGAACACCGGGGAGCTGTTTTTT.

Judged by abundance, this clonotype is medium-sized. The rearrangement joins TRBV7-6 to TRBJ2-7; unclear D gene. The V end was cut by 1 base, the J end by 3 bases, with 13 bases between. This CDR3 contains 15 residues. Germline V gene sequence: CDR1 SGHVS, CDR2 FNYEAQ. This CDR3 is CASSLGPNFGYEQYF. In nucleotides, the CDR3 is TGTGCCAGCAGCTTAGGCCCCAACTTCGGCTACGAGCAGTACTTC.

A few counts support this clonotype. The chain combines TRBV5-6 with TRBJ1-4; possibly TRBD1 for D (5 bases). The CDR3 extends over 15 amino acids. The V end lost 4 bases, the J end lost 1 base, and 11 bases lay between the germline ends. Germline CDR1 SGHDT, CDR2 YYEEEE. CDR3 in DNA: TGTGCCAGCAGCCGGTTGGGGGTAACTAATGAAAAACTGTTTTTT. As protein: CASSRLGVTNEKLFF.

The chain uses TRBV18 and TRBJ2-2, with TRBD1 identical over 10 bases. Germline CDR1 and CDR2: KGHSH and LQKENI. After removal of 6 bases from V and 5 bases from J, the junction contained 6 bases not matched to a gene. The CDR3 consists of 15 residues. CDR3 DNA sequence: TGTGCCAGCTCGCCGGGACAGGGGATAACCGGGGAGCTGTTTTTT. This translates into CASSPGQGITGELFF. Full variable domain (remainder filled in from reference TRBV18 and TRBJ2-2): NAGVMQNPRHLVRRRGQEARLRCSPMKGHSHVYWYRQLPEEGLKFMVYLQKENIIDESGMPKERFSAEFPKEGPSILRIQQVVRGDSAAYFCASSPGQGITGELFFGEGSRLTVL.

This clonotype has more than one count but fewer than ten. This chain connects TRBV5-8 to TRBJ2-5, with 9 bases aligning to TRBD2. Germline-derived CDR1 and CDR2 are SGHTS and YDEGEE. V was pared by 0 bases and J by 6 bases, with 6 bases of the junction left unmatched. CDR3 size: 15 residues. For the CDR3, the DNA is TGTGCCAGCAGCTTGGTGCTAGCGGGGTTAAAGACCCAGTACTTC. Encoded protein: CASSLVLAGLKTQYF.

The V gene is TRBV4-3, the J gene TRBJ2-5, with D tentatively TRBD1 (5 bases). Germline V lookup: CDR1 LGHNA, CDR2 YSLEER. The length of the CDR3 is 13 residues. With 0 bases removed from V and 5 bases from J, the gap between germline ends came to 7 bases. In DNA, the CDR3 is TGCGCCAGCAGCCAAGATCAGGGTGAGACCCAGTACTTC. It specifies CASSQDQGETQYF.

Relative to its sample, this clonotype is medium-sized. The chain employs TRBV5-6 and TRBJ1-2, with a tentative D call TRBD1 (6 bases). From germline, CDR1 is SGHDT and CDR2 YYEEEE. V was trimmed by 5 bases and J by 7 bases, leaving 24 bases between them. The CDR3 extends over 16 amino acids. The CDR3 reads CASSRYGFGGAGGYTF. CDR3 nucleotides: TGTGCCAGCAGTAGATATGGATTTGGGGGCGCGGGTGGCTACACCTTC.

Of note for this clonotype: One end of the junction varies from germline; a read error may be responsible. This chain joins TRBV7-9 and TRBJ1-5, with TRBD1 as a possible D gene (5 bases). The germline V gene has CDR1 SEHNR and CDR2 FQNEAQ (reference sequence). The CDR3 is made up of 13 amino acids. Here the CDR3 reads CAISFGGNQPQHF. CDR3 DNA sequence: TGTGCCATCAGCTTTGGGGGGAATCAGCCCCAGCATTTT. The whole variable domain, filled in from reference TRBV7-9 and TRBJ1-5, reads DTGVSQNPRHKITKRGQNVTFRCDPISEHNRLYWYRQTLGQGPEFLTYFQNEAQLEKSRLLSDRFSAERPKGSFSTLEIQRTEQGDSAMYLCAISFGGNQPQHFGDGTRLSIL.

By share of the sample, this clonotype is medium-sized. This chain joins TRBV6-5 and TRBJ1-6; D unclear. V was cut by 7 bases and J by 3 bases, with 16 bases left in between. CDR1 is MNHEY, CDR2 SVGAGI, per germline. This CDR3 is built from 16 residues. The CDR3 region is CASNAREGYYNSPLHF. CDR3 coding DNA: TGTGCCAGCAATGCGCGAGAGGGCTACTATAATTCACCCCTCCACTTT.

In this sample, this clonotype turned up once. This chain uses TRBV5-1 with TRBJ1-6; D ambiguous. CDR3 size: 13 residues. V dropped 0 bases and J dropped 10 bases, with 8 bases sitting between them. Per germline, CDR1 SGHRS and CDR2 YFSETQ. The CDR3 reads CASSLAGRSPLHF. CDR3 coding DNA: TGCGCCAGCAGCTTGGCAGGCCGCTCACCCCTCCACTTT.

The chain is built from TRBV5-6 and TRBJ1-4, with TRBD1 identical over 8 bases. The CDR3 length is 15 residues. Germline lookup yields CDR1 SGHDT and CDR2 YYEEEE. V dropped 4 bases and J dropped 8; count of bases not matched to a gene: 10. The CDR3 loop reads CASSAGDRGYEKLFF. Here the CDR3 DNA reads TGTGCCAGCAGCGCCGGCGACAGGGGCTACGAAAAACTGTTTTTT.

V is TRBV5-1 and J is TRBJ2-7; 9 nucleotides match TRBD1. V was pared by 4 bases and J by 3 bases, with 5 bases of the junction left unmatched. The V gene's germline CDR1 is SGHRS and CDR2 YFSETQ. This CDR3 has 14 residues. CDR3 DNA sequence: TGCGCCAGCAGCACCGGGACAGGGCTCTACGAGCAGTACTTC. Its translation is CASSTGTGLYEQYF.

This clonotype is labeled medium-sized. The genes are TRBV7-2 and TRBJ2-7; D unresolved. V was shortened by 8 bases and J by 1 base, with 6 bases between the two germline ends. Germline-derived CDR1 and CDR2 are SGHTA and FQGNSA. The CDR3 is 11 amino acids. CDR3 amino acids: CASSPSYEQYF. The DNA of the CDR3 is TGTGCCAGCTCACCTTCCTACGAGCAGTACTTC.

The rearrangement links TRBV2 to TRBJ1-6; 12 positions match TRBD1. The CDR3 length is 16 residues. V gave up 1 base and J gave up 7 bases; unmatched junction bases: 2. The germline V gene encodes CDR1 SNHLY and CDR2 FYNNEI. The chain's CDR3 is CASSEGGQGANSPLHF. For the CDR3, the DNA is TGTGCCAGCAGTGAAGGGGGACAGGGGGCGAATTCACCCCTCCACTTT.

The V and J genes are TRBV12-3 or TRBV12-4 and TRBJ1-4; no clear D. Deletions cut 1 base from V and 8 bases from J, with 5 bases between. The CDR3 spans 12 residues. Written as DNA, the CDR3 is TGTGCCAGCAGTTTAGTGAACGAAAAACTGTTTTTT. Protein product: CASSLVNEKLFF.

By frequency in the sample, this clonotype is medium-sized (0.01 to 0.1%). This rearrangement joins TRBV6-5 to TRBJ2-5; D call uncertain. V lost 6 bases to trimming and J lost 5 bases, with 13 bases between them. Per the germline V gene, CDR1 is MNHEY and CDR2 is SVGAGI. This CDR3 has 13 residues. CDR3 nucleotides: TGTGCCAGCAGGAAGACAAGGTGGGAGACCCAGTACTTC. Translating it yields CASRKTRWETQYF.

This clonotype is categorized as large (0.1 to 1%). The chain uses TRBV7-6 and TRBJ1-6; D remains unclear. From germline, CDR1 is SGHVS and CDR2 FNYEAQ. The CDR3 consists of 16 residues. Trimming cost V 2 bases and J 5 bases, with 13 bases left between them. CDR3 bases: TGTGCCAGCAGCTTATCCCCCGGGAGCAATAATTCACCCCTCCACTTT. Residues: CASSLSPGSNNSPLHF.

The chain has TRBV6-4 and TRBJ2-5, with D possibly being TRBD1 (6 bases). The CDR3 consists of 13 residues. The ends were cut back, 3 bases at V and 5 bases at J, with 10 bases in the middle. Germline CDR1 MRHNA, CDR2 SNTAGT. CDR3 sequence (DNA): TGTGCCAGCAGTGAGGGGGCAGCGGAGACCCAGTACTTC. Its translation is CASSEGAAETQYF.

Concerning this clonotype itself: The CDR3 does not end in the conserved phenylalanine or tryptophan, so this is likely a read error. CDR3 loop: CASSQGDRVSYEQYL. CDR3 bases: TGTGCCAGCAGCCAAGGGGACAGGGTTTCCTACGAGCAGTACTTA. The gene calls are TRBV3-1 and TRBJ2-7; 9 bases agree with TRBD1. The CDR3 spans 15 residues. Per the germline V gene, CDR1 is LGHDT and CDR2 is YNNKEL (reference sequence). The V segment lost 1 base and the J segment 1 base; nucleotides outside the gene matches: 2.

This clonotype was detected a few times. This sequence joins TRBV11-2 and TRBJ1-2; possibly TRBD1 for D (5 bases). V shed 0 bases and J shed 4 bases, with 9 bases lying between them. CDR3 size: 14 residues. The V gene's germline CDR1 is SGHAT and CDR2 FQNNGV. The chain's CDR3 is CASSLDRASYGYTF. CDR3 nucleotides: TGTGCCAGCAGCTTAGACAGGGCTAGCTATGGCTACACCTTC.

The CDR3 sequence: CASSLTRQDTQYF. DNA for the CDR3: TGTGCCAGCAGCCTAACCCGACAGGATACGCAGTATTTT. The chain couples TRBV25-1 to TRBJ2-3, with D perhaps matching TRBD1 (5 bases). Germline values: CDR1 MGHDK, CDR2 SYGVNS. The V gene lost 6 bases and the J gene lost 6 bases, with 13 bases spanning the gap. The CDR3 sequence is 13 residues long.

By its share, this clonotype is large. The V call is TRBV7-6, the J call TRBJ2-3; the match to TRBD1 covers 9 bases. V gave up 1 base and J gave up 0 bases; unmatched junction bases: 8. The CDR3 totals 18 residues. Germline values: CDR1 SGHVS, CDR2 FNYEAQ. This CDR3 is CASSLEGLGQGSTDTQYF. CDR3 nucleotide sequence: TGTGCCAGCAGCTTAGAAGGCTTGGGACAGGGAAGCACAGATACGCAGTATTTT.

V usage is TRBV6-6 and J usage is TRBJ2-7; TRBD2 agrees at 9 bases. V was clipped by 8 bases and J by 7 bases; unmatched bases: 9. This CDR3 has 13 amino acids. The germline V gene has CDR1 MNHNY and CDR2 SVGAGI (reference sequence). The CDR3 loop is CASEAGGVREQYF. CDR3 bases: TGTGCCAGCGAAGCGGGGGGAGTGCGGGAGCAGTACTTC.

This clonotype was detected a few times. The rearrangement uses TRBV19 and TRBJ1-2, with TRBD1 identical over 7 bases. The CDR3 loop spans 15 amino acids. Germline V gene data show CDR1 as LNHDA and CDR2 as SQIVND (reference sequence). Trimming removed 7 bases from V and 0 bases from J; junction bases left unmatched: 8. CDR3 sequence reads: CASNLGGPANYGYTF. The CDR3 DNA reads TGTGCCAGTAACCTAGGGGGCCCAGCTAACTATGGCTACACCTTC.

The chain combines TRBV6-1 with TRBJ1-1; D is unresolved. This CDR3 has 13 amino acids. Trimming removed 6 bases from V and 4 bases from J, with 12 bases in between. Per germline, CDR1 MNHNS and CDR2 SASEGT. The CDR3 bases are TGTGCCAGCAGCCCCCGAGAGGGCACTGAAGCTTTCTTT. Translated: CASSPREGTEAFF.

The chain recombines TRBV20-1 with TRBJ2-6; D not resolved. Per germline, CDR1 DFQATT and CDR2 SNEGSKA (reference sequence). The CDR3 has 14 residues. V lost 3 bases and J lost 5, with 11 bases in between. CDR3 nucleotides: TGCAGTGCTAGCTACGGGTCCAGGGCCAACGTCCTGACTTTC. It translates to CSASYGSRANVLTF.

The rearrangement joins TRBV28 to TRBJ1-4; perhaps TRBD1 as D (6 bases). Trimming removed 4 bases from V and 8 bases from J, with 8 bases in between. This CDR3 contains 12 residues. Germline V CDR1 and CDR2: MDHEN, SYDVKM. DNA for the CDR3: TGTGCCAGCAGTTCACAGGGAGAAAAACTGTTTTTT. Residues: CASSSQGEKLFF. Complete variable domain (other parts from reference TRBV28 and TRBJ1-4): DVKVTQSSRYLVKRTGEKVFLECVQDMDHENMFWYRQDPGLGLRLIYFSYDVKMKEKGDIPEGYSVSREKKERFSLILESASTNQTSMYLCASSSQGEKLFFGSGTQLSVL.

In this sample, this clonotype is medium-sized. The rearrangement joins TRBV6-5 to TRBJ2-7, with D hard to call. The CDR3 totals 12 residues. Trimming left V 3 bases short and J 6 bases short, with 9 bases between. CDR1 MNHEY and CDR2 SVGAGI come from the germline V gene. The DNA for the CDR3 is TGTGCCAGCAGTTATGGACGCGGCGAGCAGTACTTC. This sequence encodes CASSYGRGEQYF.

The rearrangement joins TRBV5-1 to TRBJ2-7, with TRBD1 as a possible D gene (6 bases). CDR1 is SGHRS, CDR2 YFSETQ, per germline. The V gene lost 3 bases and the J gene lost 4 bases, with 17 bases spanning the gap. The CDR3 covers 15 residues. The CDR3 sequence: CASSYQGRGLYEQYF. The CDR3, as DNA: TGCGCCAGCAGCTATCAGGGCAGGGGTTTATACGAGCAGTACTTC.

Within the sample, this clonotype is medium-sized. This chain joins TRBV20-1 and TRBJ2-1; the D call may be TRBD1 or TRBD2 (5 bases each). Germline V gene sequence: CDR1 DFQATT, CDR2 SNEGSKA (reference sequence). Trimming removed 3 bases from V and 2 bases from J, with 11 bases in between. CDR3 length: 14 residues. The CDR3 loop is CSARTQGAYNEQFF. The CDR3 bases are TGCAGTGCTAGGACGCAGGGAGCCTACAATGAGCAGTTCTTC.